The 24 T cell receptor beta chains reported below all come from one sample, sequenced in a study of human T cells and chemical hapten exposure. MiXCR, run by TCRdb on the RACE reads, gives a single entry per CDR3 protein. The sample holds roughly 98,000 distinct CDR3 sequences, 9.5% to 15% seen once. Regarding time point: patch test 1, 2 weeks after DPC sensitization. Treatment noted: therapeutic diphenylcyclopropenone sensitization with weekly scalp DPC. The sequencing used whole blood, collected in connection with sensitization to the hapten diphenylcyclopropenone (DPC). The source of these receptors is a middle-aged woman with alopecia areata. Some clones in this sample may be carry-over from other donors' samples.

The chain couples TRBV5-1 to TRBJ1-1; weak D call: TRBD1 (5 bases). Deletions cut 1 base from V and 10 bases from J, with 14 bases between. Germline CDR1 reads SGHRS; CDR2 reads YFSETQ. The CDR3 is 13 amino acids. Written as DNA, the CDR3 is TGCGCCAGCAGCTTGTCGACAGAAGCGGGAGCTTTCTTT. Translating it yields CASSLSTEAGAFF.

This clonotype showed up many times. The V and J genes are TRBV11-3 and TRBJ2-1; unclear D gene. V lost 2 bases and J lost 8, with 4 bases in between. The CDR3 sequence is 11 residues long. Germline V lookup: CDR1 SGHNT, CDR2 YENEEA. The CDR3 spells CASSLRDEQFF. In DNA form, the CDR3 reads TGTGCCAGCAGCTTAAGGGATGAGCAGTTCTTC.

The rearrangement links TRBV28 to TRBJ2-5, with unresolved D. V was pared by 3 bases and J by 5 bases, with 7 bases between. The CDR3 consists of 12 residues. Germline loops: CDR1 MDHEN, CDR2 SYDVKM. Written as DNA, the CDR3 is TGTGCCAGCAGTTTGACCTACGAGACCCAGTACTTC. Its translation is CASSLTYETQYF. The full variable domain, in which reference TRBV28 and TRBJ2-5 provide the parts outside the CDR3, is DVKVTQSSRYLVKRTGEKVFLECVQDMDHENMFWYRQDPGLGLRLIYFSYDVKMKEKGDIPEGYSVSREKKERFSLILESASTNQTSMYLCASSLTYETQYFGPGTRLLVL.

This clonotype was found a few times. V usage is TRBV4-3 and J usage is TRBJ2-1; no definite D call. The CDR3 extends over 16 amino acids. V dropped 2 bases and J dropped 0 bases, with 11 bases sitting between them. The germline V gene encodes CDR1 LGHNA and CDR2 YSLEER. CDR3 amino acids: CASSQNWASSYNEQFF. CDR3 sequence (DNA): TGCGCCAGCAGCCAAAATTGGGCCAGCTCCTACAATGAGCAGTTCTTC.

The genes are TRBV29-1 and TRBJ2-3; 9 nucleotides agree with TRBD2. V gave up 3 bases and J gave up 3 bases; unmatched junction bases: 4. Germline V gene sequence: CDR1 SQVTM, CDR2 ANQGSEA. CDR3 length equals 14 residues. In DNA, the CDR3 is TGCAGCGTTGATTGGCGGGAGGGGACAGATACGCAGTATTTT. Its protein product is CSVDWREGTDTQYF.

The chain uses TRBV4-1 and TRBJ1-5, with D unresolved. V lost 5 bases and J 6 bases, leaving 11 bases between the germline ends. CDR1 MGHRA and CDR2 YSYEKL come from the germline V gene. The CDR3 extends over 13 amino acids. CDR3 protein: CASSSPGVQPQHF. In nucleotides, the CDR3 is TGCGCCAGCAGCTCACCCGGGGTTCAGCCCCAGCATTTT.

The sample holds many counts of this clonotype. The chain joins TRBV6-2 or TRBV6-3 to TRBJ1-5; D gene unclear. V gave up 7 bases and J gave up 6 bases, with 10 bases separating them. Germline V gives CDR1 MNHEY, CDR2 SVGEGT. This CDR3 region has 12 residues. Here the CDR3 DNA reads TGTGCCAGCAAGGGTATTCGTCAGCCCCAGCATTTT. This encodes CASKGIRQPQHF.

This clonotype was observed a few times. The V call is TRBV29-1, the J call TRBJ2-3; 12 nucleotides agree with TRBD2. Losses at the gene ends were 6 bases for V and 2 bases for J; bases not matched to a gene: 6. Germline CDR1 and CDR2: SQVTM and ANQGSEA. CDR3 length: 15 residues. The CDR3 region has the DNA TGCAGCGTGGCCGGACTAGCGGGAATCACAGATACGCAGTATTTT. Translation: CSVAGLAGITDTQYF.

This CDR3 is CSATSVSSYEQYF. In DNA form, the CDR3 reads TGCAGTGCAACTAGCGTAAGCTCCTACGAGCAGTACTTC. This sequence joins TRBV20-1 and TRBJ2-7; the match to TRBD2 covers 7 bases. The CDR3 loop spans 13 amino acids. The V segment lost 6 bases and the J segment 0 bases; nucleotides outside the gene matches: 5. Germline CDR1 and CDR2: DFQATT and SNEGSKA (reference sequence).

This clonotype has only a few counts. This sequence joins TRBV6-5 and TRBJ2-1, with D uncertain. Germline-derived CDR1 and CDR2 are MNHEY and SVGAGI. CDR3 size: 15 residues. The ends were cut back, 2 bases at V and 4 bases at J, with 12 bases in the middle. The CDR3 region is CASSYPPGLYNEQFF. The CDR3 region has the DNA TGTGCCAGCAGTTACCCCCCTGGGCTTTACAATGAGCAGTTCTTC.

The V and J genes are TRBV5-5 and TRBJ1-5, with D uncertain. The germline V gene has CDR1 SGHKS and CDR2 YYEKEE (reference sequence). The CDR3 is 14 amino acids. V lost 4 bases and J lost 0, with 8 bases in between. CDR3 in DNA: TGTGCCAGCAGCGAGGGTTATAGCAATCAGCCCCAGCATTTT. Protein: CASSEGYSNQPQHF. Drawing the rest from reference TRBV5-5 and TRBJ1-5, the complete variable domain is DAGVTQSPTHLIKTRGQQVTLRCSPISGHKSVSWYQQVLGQGPQFIFQYYEKEERGRGNFPDRFSARQFPNYSSELNVNALLLGDSALYLCASSEGYSNQPQHFGDGTRLSIL.

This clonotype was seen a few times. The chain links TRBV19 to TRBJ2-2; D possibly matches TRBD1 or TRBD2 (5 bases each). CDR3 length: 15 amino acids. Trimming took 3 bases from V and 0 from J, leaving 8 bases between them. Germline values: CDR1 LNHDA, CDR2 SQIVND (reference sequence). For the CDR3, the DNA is TGTGCCAGTAGTATTCAGGGAGCGAACACCGGGGAGCTGTTTTTT. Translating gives CASSIQGANTGELFF.

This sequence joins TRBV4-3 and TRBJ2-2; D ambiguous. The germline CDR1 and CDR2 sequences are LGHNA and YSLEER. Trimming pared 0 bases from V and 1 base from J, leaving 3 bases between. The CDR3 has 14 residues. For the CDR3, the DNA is TGCGCCAGCAGCCAAGACTGGAACACCGGGGAGCTGTTTTTT. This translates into CASSQDWNTGELFF.

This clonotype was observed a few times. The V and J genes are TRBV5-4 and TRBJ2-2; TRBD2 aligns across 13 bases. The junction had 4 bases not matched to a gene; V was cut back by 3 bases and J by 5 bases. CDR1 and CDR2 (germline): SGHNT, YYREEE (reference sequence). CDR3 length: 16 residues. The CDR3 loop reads CASSSGLAGPTGELFF. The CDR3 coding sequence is TGTGCCAGCAGCTCGGGACTAGCGGGACCAACCGGGGAGCTGTTTTTT. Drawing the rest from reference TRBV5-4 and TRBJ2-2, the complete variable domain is ETGVTQSPTHLIKTRGQQVTLRCSSQSGHNTVSWYQQALGQGPQFIFQYYREEENGRGNFPPRFSGLQFPNYSSELNVNALELDDSALYLCASSSGLAGPTGELFFGEGSRLTVL.

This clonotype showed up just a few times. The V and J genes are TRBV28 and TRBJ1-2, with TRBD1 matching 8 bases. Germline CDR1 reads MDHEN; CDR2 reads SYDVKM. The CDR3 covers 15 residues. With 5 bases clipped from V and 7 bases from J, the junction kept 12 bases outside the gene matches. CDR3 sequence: CASSKDRVGTGGYTF. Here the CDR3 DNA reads TGTGCCAGCAGTAAGGACAGGGTGGGGACTGGTGGCTACACCTTC.

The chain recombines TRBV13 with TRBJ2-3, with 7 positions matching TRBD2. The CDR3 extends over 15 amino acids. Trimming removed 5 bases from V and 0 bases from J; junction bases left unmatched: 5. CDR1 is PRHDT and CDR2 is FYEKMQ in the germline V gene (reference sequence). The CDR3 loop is CASSPGGPSTDTQYF. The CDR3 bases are TGTGCCAGCAGCCCGGGGGGACCGAGCACAGATACGCAGTATTTT.

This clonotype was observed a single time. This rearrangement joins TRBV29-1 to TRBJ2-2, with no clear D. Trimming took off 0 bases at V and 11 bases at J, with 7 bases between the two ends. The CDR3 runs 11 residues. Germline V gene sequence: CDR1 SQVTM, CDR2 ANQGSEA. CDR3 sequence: CSVEDLGELFF. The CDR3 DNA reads TGCAGCGTTGAAGATCTTGGTGAGCTGTTTTTT.

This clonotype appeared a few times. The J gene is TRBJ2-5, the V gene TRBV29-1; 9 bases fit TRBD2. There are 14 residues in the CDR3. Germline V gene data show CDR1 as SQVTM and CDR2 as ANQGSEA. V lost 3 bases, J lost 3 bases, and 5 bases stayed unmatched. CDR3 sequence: CSVEIAGVEETQYF. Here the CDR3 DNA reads TGCAGCGTTGAGATAGCGGGAGTAGAAGAGACCCAGTACTTC. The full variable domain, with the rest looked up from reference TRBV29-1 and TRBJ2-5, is SAVISQKPSRDICQRGTSLTIQCQVDSQVTMMFWYRQQPGQSLTLIATANQGSEATYESGFVIDKFPISRPNLTFSTLTVSNMSPEDSSIYLCSVEIAGVEETQYFGPGTRLLVL.

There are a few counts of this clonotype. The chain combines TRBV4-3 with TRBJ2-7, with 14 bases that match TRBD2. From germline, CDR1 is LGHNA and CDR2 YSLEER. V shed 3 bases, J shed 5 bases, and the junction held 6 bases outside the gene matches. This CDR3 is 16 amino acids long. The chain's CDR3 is CASSQGLAGAGHEQYF. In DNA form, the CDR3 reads TGCGCCAGCAGCCAGGGACTAGCGGGAGCTGGGCACGAGCAGTACTTC.

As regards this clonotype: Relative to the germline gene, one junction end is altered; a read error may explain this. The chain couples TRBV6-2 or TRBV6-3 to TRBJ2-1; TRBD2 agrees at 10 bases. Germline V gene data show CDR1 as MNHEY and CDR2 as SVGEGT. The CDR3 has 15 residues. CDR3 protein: CVSNKREGLYNEQFF. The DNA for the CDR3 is TGTGTCAGCAATAAGCGGGAGGGCCTCTACAATGAGCAGTTCTTC.

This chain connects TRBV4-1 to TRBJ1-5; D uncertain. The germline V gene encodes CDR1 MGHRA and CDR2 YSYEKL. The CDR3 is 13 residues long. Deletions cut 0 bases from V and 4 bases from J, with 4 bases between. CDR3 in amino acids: CASSQDTNQPQHF. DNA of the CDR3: TGCGCCAGCAGCCAAGATACGAATCAGCCCCAGCATTTT.

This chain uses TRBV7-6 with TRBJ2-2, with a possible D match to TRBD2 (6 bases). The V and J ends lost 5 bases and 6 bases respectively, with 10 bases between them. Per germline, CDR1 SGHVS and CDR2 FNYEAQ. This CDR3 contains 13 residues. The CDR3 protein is CASSPVAAGELFF. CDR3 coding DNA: TGTGCCAGCAGCCCAGTAGCGGCCGGGGAGCTGTTTTTT.

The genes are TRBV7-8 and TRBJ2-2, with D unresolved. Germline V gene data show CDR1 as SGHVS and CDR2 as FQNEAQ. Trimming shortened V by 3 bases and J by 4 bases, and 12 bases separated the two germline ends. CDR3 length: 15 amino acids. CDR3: CASSLGKWRTGELFF. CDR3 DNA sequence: TGTGCCAGCAGCTTGGGCAAATGGCGCACCGGGGAGCTGTTTTTT.

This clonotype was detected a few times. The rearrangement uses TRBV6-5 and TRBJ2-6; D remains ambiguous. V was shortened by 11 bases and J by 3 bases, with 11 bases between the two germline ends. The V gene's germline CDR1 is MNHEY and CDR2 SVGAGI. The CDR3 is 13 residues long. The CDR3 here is CASWGGGANVLTF. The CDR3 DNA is TGTGCCTCCTGGGGTGGTGGGGCCAACGTCCTGACTTTC.